This TCR beta chain was obtained from a study of response to subunit inactivated influenza vaccine. Overall study results and limits: Every seasonal influenza vaccination brings in few new T cells, the authors suggested.

One entry per CDR3 protein, called by TCRdb with MiXCR from the RT-PCR reads. The data contain 540,000 or so distinct CDR3 sequences, roughly 13% of them singletons. Remarks on this clonotype: What it binds is unknown.

Germline V CDR1 and CDR2: MNHEY, SVGEGT. Trimming left V 1 base short and J 4 bases short, with 10 bases between. CDR3 size: 14 residues. This TCR came from a man aged 50-60 years who received an inactivated influenza vaccine. The gene calls are TRBV6-2 or TRBV6-3 and TRBJ1-2; D gene ambiguous. This material consisted of PBMCs from blood, taken 45 days after vaccination. Here the CDR3 reads CASSYFSNLYGYTF. The CDR3 nucleotides read TGTGCCAGCAGTTACTTCAGCAATCTCTATGGCTACACCTTC.